Listed below are T cell receptor beta chains from one sample, sequenced in a study of spatial heterogeneity in lung cancer. TCRdb passed the 5' RACE reads through MiXCR, listing each CDR3 protein once. The data show 14,000 to 15,000 distinct CDR3 sequences, with 9.5% to 14% seen just once and around 30% held by the top ten. The sequences come from PBMCs, collected at surgery. These receptors came from a female donor with early-stage non-small cell lung cancer. Each CDR3 is given with its conserved first and last residue. The D gene is left open where the match is weak. Part of the rows lack a size; the others show once, few, many or a class for expanded clones.

V gene: TRBV20-1; J gene: TRBJ2-1; clone size: hyperexpanded; D gene: .; CDR3 protein: CSARPFRGAAYNEQFF; CDR3 DNA: TGCAGTGCAAGGCCGTTTAGGGGGGCCGCCTACAATGAGCAGTTCTTC
V gene: TRBV6-6; J gene: TRBJ2-1; clone size: many; D gene: TRBD2; CDR3 protein: CASSHLGGFSYNEQFF; CDR3 DNA: TGTGCCAGCAGCCACTTGGGGGGGTTCTCCTACAATGAGCAGTTCTTC
V gene: TRBV2; J gene: TRBJ2-2; clone size: many; D gene: TRBD2; CDR3 protein: CASRLAGGNTGELFF; CDR3 DNA: TGTGCCAGCAGACTAGCGGGGGGGAACACCGGGGAGCTGTTTTTT
V gene: TRBV6-2/TRBV6-3; J gene: TRBJ2-2; clone size: few; D gene: TRBD1; CDR3 protein: CASSLIGTATGELFF; CDR3 DNA: TGTGCCAGCAGTTTAATTGGGACAGCCACCGGGGAGCTGTTTTTT
V gene: TRBV11-2; J gene: TRBJ2-7; clone size: .; D gene: .; CDR3 protein: CASSNLCEVEQYF; CDR3 DNA: TGTGCCAGCAGCAATCTGTGTGAGGTCGAGCAGTACTTC
V gene: TRBV6-2/TRBV6-3; J gene: TRBJ2-7; clone size: many; D gene: TRBD2; CDR3 protein: CASRDGGVTYEQYF; CDR3 DNA: TGTGCCAGCAGGGACGGGGGGGTCACCTACGAGCAGTACTTC
V gene: TRBV11-2; J gene: TRBJ2-5; clone size: many; D gene: .; CDR3 protein: CASSLMWGIGRVNQETQYF; CDR3 DNA: TGTGCCAGCAGCTTAATGTGGGGCATAGGGCGGGTAAATCAAGAGACCCAGTACTTC
V gene: TRBV20-1; J gene: TRBJ2-7; clone size: .; D gene: .; CDR3 protein: CSARASQSSYEQYF; CDR3 DNA: TGCAGTGCTAGGGCTAGCCAGAGCTCCTACGAGCAGTACTTC
V gene: TRBV12-3/TRBV12-4; J gene: TRBJ2-3; clone size: .; D gene: .; CDR3 protein: CASSLAGFLDTQYF; CDR3 DNA: TGTGCCAGCAGTTTGGCAGGGTTTCTAGATACGCAGTATTTT
V gene: TRBV6-1; J gene: TRBJ1-2; clone size: medium-sized; D gene: .; CDR3 protein: CASSDRKINYGYTF; CDR3 DNA: TGTGCCAGCAGTGATCGAAAAATCAACTATGGCTACACCTTC
V gene: TRBV23-1; J gene: TRBJ2-7; clone size: .; D gene: TRBD1; CDR3 protein: CASSQPNRGSHEQYF; CDR3 DNA: TGCGCCAGCAGTCAGCCCAACAGGGGTTCCCACGAGCAGTACTTC
V gene: TRBV2; J gene: TRBJ2-7; clone size: many; D gene: TRBD1; CDR3 protein: CASRPTGNSYEQYF; CDR3 DNA: TGTGCCAGCAGGCCGACAGGGAACTCCTACGAGCAGTACTTC
V gene: TRBV3-1; J gene: TRBJ2-2; clone size: many; D gene: .; CDR3 protein: CASSQAGVTTGELFF; CDR3 DNA: TGTGCCAGCAGCCAGGCCGGGGTGACCACCGGGGAGCTGTTTTTT
V gene: TRBV6-2/TRBV6-3; J gene: TRBJ2-3; clone size: .; D gene: TRBD2; CDR3 protein: CASSPAGTSGRAWADTQYF; CDR3 DNA: TGTGCCAGCAGTCCAGCCGGGACTAGCGGGAGGGCCTGGGCAGATACGCAGTATTTT
V gene: TRBV14; J gene: TRBJ2-1; clone size: .; D gene: TRBD2; CDR3 protein: CASRPGLAGAVQFF; CDR3 DNA: TGTGCCAGCAGACCGGGACTAGCGGGGGCCGTGCAGTTCTTC
V gene: TRBV28; J gene: TRBJ2-7; clone size: many; D gene: TRBD2; CDR3 protein: CASSLIASGYEQYF; CDR3 DNA: TGTGCCAGCAGTTTAATAGCTAGCGGGTACGAGCAGTACTTC
V gene: TRBV9; J gene: TRBJ2-3; clone size: many; D gene: TRBD2; CDR3 protein: CASSGLAGGGTDTQYF; CDR3 DNA: TGTGCCAGCAGCGGACTAGCGGGGGGGGGCACAGATACGCAGTATTTT
V gene: TRBV7-2; J gene: TRBJ2-7; clone size: .; D gene: .; CDR3 protein: CASSLHVSITYEQYF; CDR3 DNA: TGTGCCAGCAGCTTACATGTCTCGATTACCTACGAGCAGTACTTC
V gene: TRBV28; J gene: TRBJ1-2; clone size: many; D gene: .; CDR3 protein: CASSLAAALYGYTF; CDR3 DNA: TGTGCCAGCAGTTTGGCGGCAGCCCTCTATGGCTACACCTTC
V gene: TRBV11-2; J gene: TRBJ2-5; clone size: few; D gene: .; CDR3 protein: CASSFSSAEQETQYF; CDR3 DNA: TGTGCCAGCAGCTTTAGTAGCGCGGAGCAAGAGACCCAGTACTTC
V gene: TRBV7-9; J gene: TRBJ2-6; clone size: many; D gene: TRBD1; CDR3 protein: CASSTLIGTGGSGANVLTF; CDR3 DNA: TGTGCCAGCAGCACGTTAATCGGGACAGGGGGCTCTGGGGCCAACGTCCTGACTTTC
V gene: TRBV6-4; J gene: TRBJ2-3; clone size: many; D gene: .; CDR3 protein: CASSVGDTQYF; CDR3 DNA: TGTGCCAGCAGTGTTGGAGATACGCAGTATTTT
V gene: TRBV5-5; J gene: TRBJ2-2; clone size: many; D gene: .; CDR3 protein: CASSWGPPNTGELFF; CDR3 DNA: TGTGCCAGCAGCTGGGGACCCCCGAACACCGGGGAGCTGTTTTTT
V gene: TRBV7-6; J gene: TRBJ2-3; clone size: .; D gene: .; CDR3 protein: CASSFEGFNGDTQYF; CDR3 DNA: TGTGCCAGCAGCTTTGAGGGCTTTAACGGAGATACGCAGTATTTT
V gene: TRBV11-2; J gene: TRBJ1-6; clone size: medium-sized; D gene: TRBD1; CDR3 protein: CASSRRTGDSPLHF; CDR3 DNA: TGTGCCAGCAGCCGCCGGACAGGTGATTCACCCCTCCACTTT
V gene: TRBV2; J gene: TRBJ2-3; clone size: medium-sized; D gene: TRBD2; CDR3 protein: CASSVRASGTDTQYF; CDR3 DNA: TGTGCCAGCAGTGTTAGGGCTAGCGGGACAGATACGCAGTATTTT
V gene: TRBV10-1; J gene: TRBJ1-1; clone size: many; D gene: .; CDR3 protein: CARESGRNTEAFF; CDR3 DNA: TGCGCCAGAGAAAGTGGGAGGAACACTGAAGCTTTCTTT
V gene: TRBV7-8; J gene: TRBJ1-5; clone size: few; D gene: TRBD1; CDR3 protein: CASSLVQGNQPQHF; CDR3 DNA: TGTGCCAGCAGCTTAGTACAGGGGAATCAGCCCCAGCATTTT
V gene: TRBV7-8; J gene: TRBJ2-5; clone size: .; D gene: TRBD2; CDR3 protein: CASSFSGGLQETQYF; CDR3 DNA: TGTGCCAGCAGCTTTAGCGGGGGCCTCCAAGAGACCCAGTACTTC
V gene: TRBV27; J gene: TRBJ2-3; clone size: many; D gene: .; CDR3 protein: CASSKGSRFADTQYF; CDR3 DNA: TGTGCCAGCAGTAAAGGGAGCCGCTTTGCAGATACGCAGTATTTT
V gene: TRBV4-2; J gene: TRBJ2-7; clone size: many; D gene: .; CDR3 protein: CASSQPTSPYEQYF; CDR3 DNA: TGTGCCAGCAGCCAACCCACTAGTCCCTACGAGCAGTACTTC
V gene: TRBV4-2; J gene: TRBJ1-2; clone size: medium-sized; D gene: .; CDR3 protein: CASSQAAGTGYGYTF; CDR3 DNA: TGTGCCAGCAGCCAAGCCGCCGGGACTGGCTATGGCTACACCTTC
V gene: TRBV29-1; J gene: TRBJ1-3; clone size: .; D gene: .; CDR3 protein: CSVGAEMVWQGNTIYF; CDR3 DNA: TGCAGCGTTGGGGCTGAAATGGTTTGGCAGGGGAACACCATATATTTT
V gene: TRBV28; J gene: TRBJ1-6; clone size: many; D gene: TRBD1; CDR3 protein: CASSPFGQGKNSPLHF; CDR3 DNA: TGTGCCAGCAGCCCCTTCGGACAGGGAAAGAATTCACCCCTCCACTTT